The 29 T cell receptor beta chains reported below all come from one sample, sequenced in a study of T cell responses to AZD1222 COVID-19 vaccine (dated by TCRdb to the early 2020s). Library method: the immunoSEQ multiplex PCR assay. TCRdb took over this immuneACCESS table, retaining in-frame rearrangements with V and J assigned. Such tables are incomplete; in checked studies, under half of the missing clones stem from an unresolved V gene, and the remainder is unexplained. A total of 140,000 to 150,000 clones appear in this sample, around 91% of them only once. The top ten hold 4% to 6% of the sample. The time point label of this sample denotes: baseline before first vaccination. Source: peripheral blood, taken on day 0 of AZD1222 vaccination. The receptors derive from an adult in good health.

This chain links TRBV2 with TRBJ2-4, with TRBD2 matching over 12 bases. Germline CDR1 SNHLY, CDR2 FYNNEI. V was clipped by 10 bases and J by 3 bases; unmatched bases: 10. This CDR3 is built from 16 residues. The CDR3 bases are TGTGCCATCACACTAGCGGGGGGCCTGGGCAAAAACATTCAGTACTTC. As protein: CAITLAGGLGKNIQYF.

J is TRBJ2-1 and V is TRBV4-1; 10 bases map to TRBD2. J was trimmed by 6 bases and V by 5 bases; bases with no gene match: 7. CDR1 and CDR2 from the germline V gene are MGHRA and YSYEKL. The CDR3 totals 15 residues. The chain's CDR3 is CASSGGLAAPNEQFF. In DNA, the CDR3 is TGCGCCAGCAGCGGAGGACTAGCGGCCCCCAATGAGCAGTTCTTC.

The genes are TRBV11-2 and TRBJ1-1; D gene unclear. The CDR3 covers 12 residues. Germline CDR1 reads SGHAT; CDR2 reads FQNNGV. The V and J ends lost 1 base and 5 bases respectively, with 5 bases between them. In DNA form, the CDR3 reads TGTGCCAGCAGCTTAGCGGCTACTGAAGCTTTCTTT. Translation gives CASSLAATEAFF.

The chain links TRBV13 to TRBJ2-7; 14 nucleotides align to TRBD2. The V and J ends lost 5 bases and 7 bases, in that order; junction bases with no gene match: 10. CDR1 is PRHDT, CDR2 FYEKMQ, per germline (reference sequence). CDR3 length: 16 residues. The CDR3, as DNA: TGTGCCAGCAGCCCCCGACTAGCGGGAGGGACTGAGGAGCAGTACTTC. It yields the protein CASSPRLAGGTEEQYF.

This sequence joins TRBV4-2 and TRBJ2-1; D gene ambiguous. The CDR3 totals 14 residues. Germline CDR1 reads LGHNA; CDR2 reads YNFKEQ. V shed 2 bases and J shed 0 bases, with 5 bases lying between them. The CDR3 sequence is CASSQLGSYNEQFF. The CDR3 DNA follows: TGTGCCAGCAGCCAACTAGGCTCCTACAATGAGCAGTTCTTC.

V usage is TRBV10-3 and J usage is TRBJ1-1, with 9 bases matching TRBD1. J lost 10 bases, V lost 0 bases, and 3 bases had no gene match. This CDR3 comprises 13 residues. CDR1 is ENHRY, CDR2 SYGVKD, per germline. The DNA of the CDR3 is TGTGCCATCAGTGAGTCCACGGGACAGGGAGCTTTCTTT. It is translated as CAISESTGQGAFF.

A single count supports this clone. This sequence joins TRBV7-9 and TRBJ1-2; TRBD1 might be the D (5 bases). The ends were cut back, 5 bases at V and 7 bases at J, with 14 bases in the middle. The CDR3 consists of 13 residues. From germline, CDR1 is SEHNR and CDR2 FQNEAQ (reference sequence). CDR3 sequence: CASSPEGRGGYTF. The CDR3 DNA is TGTGCCAGCAGCCCCGAGGGGCGGGGTGGCTACACCTTC.

This chain joins TRBV10-3 and TRBJ2-5, with 11 bases aligning to TRBD2. In germline, CDR1 is ENHRY, CDR2 SYGVKD. V lost 8 bases and J lost 6; bases outside the gene matches: 8. The CDR3 length is 14 residues. CDR3: CAIALAGERQTQYF. The CDR3 nucleotides read TGTGCCATCGCACTAGCGGGAGAGCGGCAGACCCAGTACTTC.

The chain has TRBV7-2 and TRBJ1-4; D may be TRBD1 (6 bases). Per the germline V gene, CDR1 is SGHTA and CDR2 is FQGNSA. The germline V and J ends were trimmed by 11 bases and 4 bases, with 17 bases remaining between them. The CDR3 totals 14 residues. CDR3 in amino acids: CACRRGLGNEKLFF. The CDR3, as DNA: TGTGCCTGCCGAAGGGGGTTGGGTAATGAAAAACTGTTTTTT. The whole variable domain, filled in from reference TRBV7-2 and TRBJ1-4, reads GAGVSQSPSNKVTEKGKDVELRCDPISGHTALYWYRQSLGQGLEFLIYFQGNSAPDKSGLPSDRFSAERTGGSVSTLTIQRTQQEDSAVYLCACRRGLGNEKLFFGSGTQLSVL.

This chain uses TRBV6-5 with TRBJ1-2; unclear D gene. Trimming took off 4 bases at V and 6 bases at J, with 9 bases between the two ends. CDR1 is MNHEY and CDR2 is SVGAGI in the germline V gene. CDR3 size: 12 residues. The CDR3 region has the DNA TGTGCCAGCAGTTCAGGAATCGATGGCTACACCTTC. Translated: CASSSGIDGYTF.

The genes are TRBV7-2 and TRBJ2-1, with 8 bases lining up with TRBD2. With 5 bases clipped from V and 8 bases from J, the junction kept 8 bases outside the gene matches. Germline V gene data show CDR1 as SGHTA and CDR2 as FQGNSA. The CDR3 runs 14 residues. The CDR3 DNA sequence: TGTGCCAGCAGCAGACGGGGGGGCGGGCATGAGCAGTTCTTC. It is translated as CASSRRGGGHEQFF.

The chain employs TRBV6-2 or TRBV6-3 and TRBJ2-7, with 7 positions matching TRBD1. The CDR3 totals 14 residues. Unmatched junction bases numbered 11, after V lost 6 bases and J lost 6 bases. Germline values: CDR1 MNHEY, CDR2 SVGEGT. The CDR3 nucleotides are TGTGCCAGCAGCCCCGTCTCAGGGGGTGGCGAGCAGTACTTC. Amino acids: CASSPVSGGGEQYF.

This chain connects TRBV18 to TRBJ2-3; 11 positions agree with TRBD2. Germline lookup yields CDR1 KGHSH and CDR2 LQKENI. The CDR3 covers 18 residues. The ends lost 3 bases at V and 2 bases at J; junction bases unmatched: 10. In DNA, the CDR3 is TGTGCCAGCTCACCCAGACCACTAGCGGGGGCCGTCACAGATACGCAGTATTTT. This codes for CASSPRPLAGAVTDTQYF.

This clone occurred once. The gene calls are TRBV4-3 and TRBJ2-7, with D possibly TRBD2 on 5 matching bases. The germline V and J ends were trimmed by 0 bases and 3 bases, with 18 bases remaining between them. Germline V gives CDR1 LGHNA, CDR2 YSLEER. CDR3 length: 17 residues. The CDR3 region is CASSQDFREVVFYEQYF. The CDR3 DNA reads as TGCGCCAGCAGCCAAGATTTTCGGGAAGTAGTCTTCTACGAGCAGTACTTC.

The V and J genes are TRBV5-6 and TRBJ2-1; 9 nucleotides align to TRBD2. V lost 5 bases to trimming and J lost 0 bases; unmatched junction nucleotides: 15. The CDR3 is 19 residues long. The germline V gene has CDR1 SGHDT and CDR2 YYEEEE. The DNA of the CDR3 is TGTGCCAGCAGTCTAGGGCGAGCGGGGGGCCCCCGCTCCTACAATGAGCAGTTCTTC. Protein product: CASSLGRAGGPRSYNEQFF.

The chain uses TRBV28 and TRBJ2-7; D possibly corresponds to TRBD2 (5 bases). Trimming stripped 4 bases from V and 0 bases from J, with 10 bases between. The germline V gene encodes CDR1 MDHEN and CDR2 SYDVKM. The CDR3 consists of 14 residues. The CDR3 DNA reads TGTGCCAGCAGTTCAAGCGACTACTCCTACGAGCAGTACTTC. Amino acid sequence: CASSSSDYSYEQYF.

J is TRBJ2-3 and V is TRBV4-2; D could derive from TRBD1 or TRBD2 (5 bases each). The germline gives CDR1 LGHNA, CDR2 YNFKEQ. The CDR3 contains 18 residues. Trimming left V 2 bases short and J 2 bases short, with 20 bases between. CDR3 protein: CASSQNPTTTDFTDTQYF. The CDR3 DNA reads as TGTGCCAGCAGCCAAAATCCGACTACGACAGACTTCACAGATACGCAGTATTTT.

Comment on this clone: This CDR3 is also generated by other DNA sequences in the sample. The J gene is TRBJ2-7, the V gene TRBV2, with 7 bases identical to TRBD2. The CDR3 has 13 residues. Germline V gene lookup returns CDR1 SNHLY and CDR2 FYNNEI. V shed 7 bases and J 1 base; nucleotides not matched to a gene: 4. For the CDR3, the DNA is TGTGCCAGCACATCTAGCGGTTCCTACGAGCAGTACTTC. Amino acids: CASTSSGSYEQYF.

The chain carries TRBV4-3 and TRBJ2-2; D not resolved. Germline lookup yields CDR1 LGHNA and CDR2 YSLEER. CDR3 length: 13 amino acids. V was trimmed by 2 bases and J by 6 bases, leaving 7 bases between them. CDR3 DNA: TGCGCCAGCAGCCAAACTATTGCCGGGGAGCTGTTTTTT. Residues: CASSQTIAGELFF.

CDR3 coding DNA: TGTGCCAGCAGCCCTCTTCAGGGTGTGGCTGAAAAACTGTTTTTT. Encoded protein: CASSPLQGVAEKLFF. The V and J genes are TRBV7-8 and TRBJ1-4, with D possibly TRBD1 on 5 matching bases. CDR3 size: 15 residues. The germline V gene has CDR1 SGHVS and CDR2 FQNEAQ. Deletions cut 5 bases from V and 7 bases from J, with 17 bases between. The whole variable domain, filled in from reference TRBV7-8 and TRBJ1-4, reads GAGVSQSPRYKVAKRGQDVALRCDPISGHVSLFWYQQALGQGPEFLTYFQNEAQLDKSGLPSDRFFAERPEGSVSTLKIQRTQQEDSAVYLCASSPLQGVAEKLFFGSGTQLSVL.

V gene TRBV19 combines with J gene TRBJ1-2; D is perhaps TRBD1 (6 bases). Germline-derived CDR1 and CDR2 are LNHDA and SQIVND (reference sequence). The CDR3 extends over 14 amino acids. Trimming removed 5 bases from V and 3 bases from J, with 13 bases in between. The CDR3: CASSGTGKDYGYTF. Written as DNA, the CDR3 is TGTGCCAGTAGTGGAACAGGGAAGGACTATGGCTACACCTTC.

V and J are TRBV4-1 and TRBJ2-7; D remains unclear. CDR1 is MGHRA, CDR2 YSYEKL, per germline. The CDR3 is 17 amino acids. Trimming stripped 1 base from V and 1 base from J, with 17 bases between. CDR3 sequence: CASSQARGISGSYEQYF. The DNA for the CDR3 is TGCGCCAGCAGCCAAGCTAGAGGTATTAGTGGGTCCTACGAGCAGTACTTC.

The rearrangement links TRBV4-3 to TRBJ1-3; no clear D. Germline-derived CDR1 and CDR2 are LGHNA and YSLEER. This CDR3 contains 15 residues. The V end lost 4 bases, the J end lost 2 bases, and 12 bases lay between the germline ends. Here the CDR3 reads CASSRGDKAGNTIYF. CDR3 sequence (DNA): TGCGCCAGCAGCCGCGGGGATAAGGCTGGAAACACCATATATTTT.

This clone has only one observation. V and J are TRBV2 and TRBJ2-1; TRBD2 matches 10 bases. CDR3 length equals 16 residues. The V and J ends lost 6 bases and 5 bases, in that order; junction bases with no gene match: 10. Germline V gene lookup returns CDR1 SNHLY and CDR2 FYNNEI. The CDR3 reads CASSRKSGGADNEQFF. The CDR3 DNA is TGTGCCAGCAGCCGTAAAAGCGGGGGGGCGGACAATGAGCAGTTCTTC. Filled out from reference TRBV2 and TRBJ2-1, the complete variable domain reads EPEVTQTPSHQVTQMGQEVILRCVPISNHLYFYWYRQILGQKVEFLVSFYNNEISEKSEIFDDQFSVERPDGSNFTLKIRSTKLEDSAMYFCASSRKSGGADNEQFFGPGTRLTVL.

This chain connects TRBV19 to TRBJ1-1; unclear D gene. CDR3 length: 13 residues. With 7 bases removed from V and 1 base from J, the gap between germline ends came to 10 bases. The germline V gene has CDR1 LNHDA and CDR2 SQIVND (reference sequence). CDR3 nucleotide sequence: TGTGCCAGTACGGGCCGAGGGAACACTGAAGCTTTCTTT. As protein: CASTGRGNTEAFF. The complete variable domain, with remaining parts taken from reference TRBV19 and TRBJ1-1, reads DGGITQSPKYLFRKEGQNVTLSCEQNLNHDAMYWYRQDPGQGLRLIYYSQIVNDFQKGDIAEGYSVSREKKESFPLTVTSAQKNPTAFYLCASTGRGNTEAFFGQGTRLTVV.

This clone has just one count. The chain uses TRBV7-9 and TRBJ2-1, with D unclear. Trimming pared 4 bases from V and 7 bases from J, leaving 8 bases between. CDR3 size: 12 residues. Germline V lookup: CDR1 SEHNR, CDR2 FQNEAQ (reference sequence). CDR3 in DNA: TGTGCCAGCAGCTCCACTACTAATGAGCAGTTCTTC. The encoded protein is CASSSTTNEQFF.

The CDR3 nucleotides read TGTGCCAGCAGTCCCTTTTCTGGGACCCAGTACTTC. It encodes CASSPFSGTQYF. The V gene is TRBV27, the J gene TRBJ2-5, with no clear D. The CDR3 has 12 residues. With 5 bases removed from V and 7 bases from J, the gap between germline ends came to 11 bases. CDR1 is MNHEY and CDR2 is SMNVEV in the germline V gene (reference sequence).

The chain joins TRBV9 to TRBJ2-1; D remains unclear. Germline CDR1 and CDR2: SGDLS and YYNGEE. Deletions cut 2 bases from V and 7 bases from J, with 16 bases between. There are 15 residues in the CDR3. Written as DNA, the CDR3 is TGTGCCAGCAGCGTGGATCCCCACGCCCAAAATGAGCAGTTCTTC. Residues: CASSVDPHAQNEQFF.

This chain uses TRBV6-5 with TRBJ1-1; D not resolved. Deletions cut 6 bases from V and 4 bases from J, with 15 bases between. The CDR3 runs 14 residues. Germline-derived CDR1 and CDR2 are MNHEY and SVGAGI. CDR3 in DNA: TGTGCCAGCAGCCGATCGGGGAGGACCACTGAAGCTTTCTTT. This sequence encodes CASSRSGRTTEAFF.